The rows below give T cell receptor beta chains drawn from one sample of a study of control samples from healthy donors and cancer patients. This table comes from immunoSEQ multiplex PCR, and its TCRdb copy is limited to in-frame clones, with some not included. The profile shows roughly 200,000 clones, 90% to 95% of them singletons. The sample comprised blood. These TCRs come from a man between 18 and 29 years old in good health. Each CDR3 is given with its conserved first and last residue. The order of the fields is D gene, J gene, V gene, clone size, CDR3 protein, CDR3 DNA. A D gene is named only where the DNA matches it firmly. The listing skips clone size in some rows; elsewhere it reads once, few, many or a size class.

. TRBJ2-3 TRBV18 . CASSLTTGSTDTQYF TGTGCCAGCTCACTCACGACAGGATCCACAGATACGCAGTATTTT
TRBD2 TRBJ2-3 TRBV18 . CASSLTGLASDTQYF TGTGCCAGCTCACTCACGGGACTAGCCAGTGATACGCAGTATTTT
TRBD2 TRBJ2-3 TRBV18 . CASSPRPSGGPRTDTQYF TGTGCCAGCTCACCACGGCCTAGCGGGGGGCCACGGACAGATACGCAGTATTTT
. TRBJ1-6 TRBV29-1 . CSVLLLLNSPLHF TGCAGCGTTCTGCTCCTGCTAAATTCACCCCTCCACTTT
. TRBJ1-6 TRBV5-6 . CASSSSKDSSYNSPLHF TGTGCCAGCAGCAGCAGTAAGGATAGCTCCTATAATTCACCCCTCCACTTT
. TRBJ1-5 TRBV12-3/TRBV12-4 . CASSYSSNQPQHF TGTGCCAGCAGTTACAGCAGCAATCAGCCCCAGCATTTT
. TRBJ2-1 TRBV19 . CASSIDLAVYGRNNEQFF TGTGCCAGTAGTATAGATCTTGCAGTATACGGAAGAAACAATGAGCAGTTCTTC
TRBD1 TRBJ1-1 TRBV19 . CASSGDRDDTEAFF TGTGCCAGTAGTGGTGACAGGGACGACACTGAAGCTTTCTTT
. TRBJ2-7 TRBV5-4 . CASSLDGLSYEQYF TGTGCCAGCAGCTTGGACGGACTTTCCTACGAGCAGTACTTC
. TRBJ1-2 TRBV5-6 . CATTSAGAVRGYTF TGTGCCACCACCTCCGCCGGGGCAGTGCGTGGCTACACCTTC
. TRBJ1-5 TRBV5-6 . CASSPGWGGNQPQHF TGTGCCAGCAGCCCTGGGTGGGGGGGCAATCAGCCCCAGCATTTT
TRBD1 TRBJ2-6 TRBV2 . CASNPGQGNLAGANVLTF TGTGCCAGCAATCCGGGACAGGGAAACTTAGCTGGGGCCAACGTCCTGACTTTC
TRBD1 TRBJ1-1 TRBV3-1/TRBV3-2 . CASSVTGQGANTEAFF TGTGCCAGCAGCGTGACGGGACAGGGGGCGAACACTGAAGCTTTCTTT
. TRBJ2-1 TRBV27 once CASRPGTLVYNEQFF TGTGCCAGCAGGCCCGGGACTCTCGTTTACAATGAGCAGTTCTTC
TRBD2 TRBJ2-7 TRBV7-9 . CASSLTSGGPYEQYF TGTGCCAGCAGCCTCACTAGCGGGGGACCCTACGAGCAGTACTTC
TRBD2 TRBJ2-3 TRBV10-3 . CAIRTRSSGGDTDTQYF TGTGCCATCAGAACCAGGTCGAGCGGGGGCGACACAGATACGCAGTATTTT
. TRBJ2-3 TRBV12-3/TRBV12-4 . CASSLGEDTQYF TGTGCCAGCAGTTTAGGAGAGGATACGCAGTATTTT
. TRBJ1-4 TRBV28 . CASSLTAFNEKLFF TGTGCCAGCAGTTTGACAGCCTTTAATGAAAAACTGTTTTTT
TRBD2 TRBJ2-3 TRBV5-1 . CASSFQRGGTDTQYF TGCGCCAGCAGCTTCCAGCGGGGGGGAACAGATACGCAGTATTTT
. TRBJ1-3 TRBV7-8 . CASSFTVSNTIYF TGTGCCAGCAGCTTCACAGTGTCAAACACCATATATTTT
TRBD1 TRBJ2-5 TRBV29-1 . CSVWDSLQETQYF TGCAGCGTGTGGGACAGCCTACAAGAGACCCAGTACTTC
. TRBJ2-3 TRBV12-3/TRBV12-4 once CASKLTDTQYF TGTGCCAGCAAACTTACAGATACGCAGTATTTT